This TCR beta chain was retrieved from a study of CD8+CD57+ T cells in acquired aplastic anemia. Study information: Sorted CD4+ and CD8+ cells gave an average of roughly 3.3 ug of DNA. Study results and caveats: Patients and controls were not found to differ significantly in CD8+ Simpson's diversity.

The sequenced patients had an expansion of CD8+CD57+ cells seen by flow cytometry. The enrolled patients all had severe acquired aplastic anemia. At the time of blood sampling, patients had not yet received any therapy. The J segment lost 5 bases and the V segment lost 7 bases, leaving 12 bases of the junction unmatched. The CDR3 is 16 residues long. Comments on this clonotype: The antigen remains unidentified.

TCR beta VDJ and CDR3 were profiled, and genomic DNA was the template. TCRdb called the reads again in MiXCR, with one record for every CDR3 protein. The sample contains under 250,000 distinct CDR3 sequences, 50% to 70% of which appear only once. Sequencing was done on a sample of sorted CD4+, CD8+, or CD8+CD57+ T cells (not recorded which) from PBMCs. The sequence derives from a human donor with aplastic anemia. The chain recombines TRBV12-3 or TRBV12-4 with TRBJ2-7, with 12 bases aligning to TRBD1. The CDR3 here is CASNLYGGTGGHEQYF. The CDR3 DNA reads as TGTGCCAGCAACCTGTATGGGGGGACAGGGGGCCACGAGCAGTACTTC.